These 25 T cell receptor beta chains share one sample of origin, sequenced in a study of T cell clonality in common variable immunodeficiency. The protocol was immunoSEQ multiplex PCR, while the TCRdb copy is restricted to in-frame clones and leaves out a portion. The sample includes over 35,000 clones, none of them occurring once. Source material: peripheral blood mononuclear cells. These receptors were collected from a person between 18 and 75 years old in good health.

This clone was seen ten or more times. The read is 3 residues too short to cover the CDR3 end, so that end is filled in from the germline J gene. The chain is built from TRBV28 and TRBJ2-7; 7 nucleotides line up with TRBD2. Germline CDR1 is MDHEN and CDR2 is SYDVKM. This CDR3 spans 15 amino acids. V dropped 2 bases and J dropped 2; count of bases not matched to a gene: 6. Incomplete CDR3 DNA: TGTGCCAGCAGTTTACGGGGGGATGCCCCCTACGAG. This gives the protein CASSLRGDAPYE. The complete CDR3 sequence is CASSLRGDAPYEQYF.

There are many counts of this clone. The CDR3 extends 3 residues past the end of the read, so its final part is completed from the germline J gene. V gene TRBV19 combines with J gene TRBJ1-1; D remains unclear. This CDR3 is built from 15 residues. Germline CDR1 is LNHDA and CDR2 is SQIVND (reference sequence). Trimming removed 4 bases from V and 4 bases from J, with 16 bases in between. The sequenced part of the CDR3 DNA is TGTGCCAGTAGTACCAGCCAGGTACTAGGCACTGAA. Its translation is CASSTSQVLGTE. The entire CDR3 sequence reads CASSTSQVLGTEAFF.

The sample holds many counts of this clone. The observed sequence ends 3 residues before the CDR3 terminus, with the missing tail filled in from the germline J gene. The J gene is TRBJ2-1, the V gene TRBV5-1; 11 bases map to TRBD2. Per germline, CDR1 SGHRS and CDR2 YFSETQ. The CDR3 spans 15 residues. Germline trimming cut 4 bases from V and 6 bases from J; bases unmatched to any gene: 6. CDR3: CASSRTSGSFNEQFF. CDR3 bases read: TGCGCCAGCAGCCGCACTAGCGGGAGTTTCAATGAG.

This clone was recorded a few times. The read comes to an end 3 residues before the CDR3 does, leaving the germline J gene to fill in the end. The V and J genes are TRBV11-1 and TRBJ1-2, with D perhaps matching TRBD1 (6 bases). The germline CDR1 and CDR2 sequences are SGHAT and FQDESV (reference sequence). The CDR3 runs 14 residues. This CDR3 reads CASSLREGETGYTF. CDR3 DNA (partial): TGTGCCAGCAGCTTACGTGAGGGGGAGACAGGC.

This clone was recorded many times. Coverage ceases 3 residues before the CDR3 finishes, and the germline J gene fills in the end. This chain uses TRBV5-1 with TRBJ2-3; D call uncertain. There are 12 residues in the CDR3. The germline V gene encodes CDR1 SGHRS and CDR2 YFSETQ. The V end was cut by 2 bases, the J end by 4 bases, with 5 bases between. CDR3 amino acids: CASSLGSDTQYF. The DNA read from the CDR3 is TGCGCCAGCAGCTTAGGTTCAGATACG.

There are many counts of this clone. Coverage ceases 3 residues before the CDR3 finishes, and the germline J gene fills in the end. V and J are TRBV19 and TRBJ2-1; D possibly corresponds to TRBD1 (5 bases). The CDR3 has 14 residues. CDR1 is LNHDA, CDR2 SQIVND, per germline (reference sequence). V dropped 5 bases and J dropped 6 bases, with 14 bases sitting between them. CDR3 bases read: TGTGCCAGTAGTGACAGCCAGGGCGGCAATGAG. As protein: CASSDSQGGNE. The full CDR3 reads CASSDSQGGNEQFF.

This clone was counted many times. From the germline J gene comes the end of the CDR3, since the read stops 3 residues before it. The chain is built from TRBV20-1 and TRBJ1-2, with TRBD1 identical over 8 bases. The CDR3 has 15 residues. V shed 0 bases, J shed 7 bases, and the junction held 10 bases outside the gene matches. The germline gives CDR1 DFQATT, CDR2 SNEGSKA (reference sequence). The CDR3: CSARDIGQGSSGYTF. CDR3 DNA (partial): TGCAGTGCTAGAGATATCGGACAGGGTAGTTCTGGC.

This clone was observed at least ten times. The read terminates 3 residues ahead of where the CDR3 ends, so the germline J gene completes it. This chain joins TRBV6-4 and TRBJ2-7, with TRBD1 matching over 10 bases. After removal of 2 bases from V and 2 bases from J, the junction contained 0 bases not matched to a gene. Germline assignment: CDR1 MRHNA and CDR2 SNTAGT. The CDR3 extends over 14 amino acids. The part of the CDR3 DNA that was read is TGTGCCAGCAGTGACGGACAGGGGGCCTACGAG. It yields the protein CASSDGQGAYE. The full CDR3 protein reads CASSDGQGAYEQYF.

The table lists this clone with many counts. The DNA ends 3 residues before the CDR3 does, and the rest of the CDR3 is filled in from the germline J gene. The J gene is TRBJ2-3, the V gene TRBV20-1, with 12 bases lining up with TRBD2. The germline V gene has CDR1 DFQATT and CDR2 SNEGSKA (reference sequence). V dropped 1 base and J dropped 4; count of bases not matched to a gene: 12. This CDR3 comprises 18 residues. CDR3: CSARVSGLAGGPSDTQYF. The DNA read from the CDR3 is TGCAGTGCTAGAGTTTCGGGGCTAGCGGGAGGGCCATCAGATACG.

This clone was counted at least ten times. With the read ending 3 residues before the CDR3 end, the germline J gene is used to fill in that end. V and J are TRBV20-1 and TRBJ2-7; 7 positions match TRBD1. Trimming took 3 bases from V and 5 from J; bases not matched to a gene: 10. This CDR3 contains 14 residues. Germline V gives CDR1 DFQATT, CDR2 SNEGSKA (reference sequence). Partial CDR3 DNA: TGCAGTGCTAGCCTCCCCGGGACAGTCCACGAG. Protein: CSASLPGTVHE. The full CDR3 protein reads CSASLPGTVHEQYF.

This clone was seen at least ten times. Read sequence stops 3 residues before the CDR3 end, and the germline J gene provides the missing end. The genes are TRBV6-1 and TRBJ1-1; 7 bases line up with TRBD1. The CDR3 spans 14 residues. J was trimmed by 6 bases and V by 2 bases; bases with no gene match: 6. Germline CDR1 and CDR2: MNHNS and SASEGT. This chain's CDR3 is CASSETGVKPEAFF. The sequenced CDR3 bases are TGTGCCAGCAGTGAAACAGGGGTGAAACCTGAA.

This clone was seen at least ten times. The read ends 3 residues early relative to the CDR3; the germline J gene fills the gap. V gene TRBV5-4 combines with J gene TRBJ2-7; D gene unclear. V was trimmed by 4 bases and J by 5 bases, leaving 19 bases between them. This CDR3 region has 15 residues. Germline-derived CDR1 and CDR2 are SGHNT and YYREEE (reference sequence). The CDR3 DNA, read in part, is TGTGCCAGCAGCCGTTCAGGTTATCTGTCCCACGAG. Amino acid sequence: CASSRSGYLSHE. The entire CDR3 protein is CASSRSGYLSHEQYF.

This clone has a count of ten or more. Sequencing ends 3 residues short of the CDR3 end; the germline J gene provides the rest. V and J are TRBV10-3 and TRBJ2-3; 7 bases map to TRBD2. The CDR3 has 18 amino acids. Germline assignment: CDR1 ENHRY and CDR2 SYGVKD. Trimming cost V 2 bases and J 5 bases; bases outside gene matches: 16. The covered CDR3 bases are TGTGCCATCAGTGAGCTCTGGGCGGGGGAGGGGTGGATAGATACG. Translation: CAISELWAGEGWIDT. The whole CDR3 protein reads CAISELWAGEGWIDTQYF.

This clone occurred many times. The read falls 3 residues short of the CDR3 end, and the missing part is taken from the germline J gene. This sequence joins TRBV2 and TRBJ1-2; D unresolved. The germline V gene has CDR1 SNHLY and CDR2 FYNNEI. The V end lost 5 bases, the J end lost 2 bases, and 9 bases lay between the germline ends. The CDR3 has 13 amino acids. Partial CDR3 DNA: TGTGCCAGCAGTCGTGAAGGGAACTATGGC. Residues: CASSREGNYG. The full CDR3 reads CASSREGNYGYTF.

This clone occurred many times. The CDR3 region is CAWSNYGYNEQFF. CDR3 DNA, as far as it was read: TGTGCCTGGAGTAATTACGGCTACAATGAG. The chain is built from TRBV30 and TRBJ2-1; D remains ambiguous. The CDR3 end lies 3 residues beyond the end of the read and is filled in from the germline J gene. CDR3 size: 13 residues. V shed 2 bases and J shed 3 bases, with 8 bases lying between them. Germline CDR1 is GTSNPN and CDR2 is SVGIG (reference sequence).

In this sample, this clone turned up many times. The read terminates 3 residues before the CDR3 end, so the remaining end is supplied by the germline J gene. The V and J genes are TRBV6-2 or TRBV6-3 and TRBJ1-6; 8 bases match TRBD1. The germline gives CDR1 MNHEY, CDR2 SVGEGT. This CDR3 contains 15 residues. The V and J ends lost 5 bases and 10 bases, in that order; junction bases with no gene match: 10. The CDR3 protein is CASSGQGPPGSPLHF. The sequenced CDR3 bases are TGTGCCAGCAGTGGACAGGGTCCGCCGGGGTCACCC.

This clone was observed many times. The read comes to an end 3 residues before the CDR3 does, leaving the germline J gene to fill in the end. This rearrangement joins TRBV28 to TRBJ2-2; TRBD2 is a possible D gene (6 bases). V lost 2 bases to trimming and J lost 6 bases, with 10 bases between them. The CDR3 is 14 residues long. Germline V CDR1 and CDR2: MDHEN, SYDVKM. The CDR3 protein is CASSLRLVPGELFF. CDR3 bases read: TGTGCCAGCAGTTTACGACTAGTCCCCGGGGAG.

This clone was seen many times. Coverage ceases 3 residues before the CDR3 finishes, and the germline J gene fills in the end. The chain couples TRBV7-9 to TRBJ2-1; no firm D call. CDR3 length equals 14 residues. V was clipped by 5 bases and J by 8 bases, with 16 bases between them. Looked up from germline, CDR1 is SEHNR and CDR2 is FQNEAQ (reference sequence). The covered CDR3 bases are TGTGCCAGCAGCCGCTCCCAACTTATCCATGAG. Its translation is CASSRSQLIHE. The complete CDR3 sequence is CASSRSQLIHEQFF.

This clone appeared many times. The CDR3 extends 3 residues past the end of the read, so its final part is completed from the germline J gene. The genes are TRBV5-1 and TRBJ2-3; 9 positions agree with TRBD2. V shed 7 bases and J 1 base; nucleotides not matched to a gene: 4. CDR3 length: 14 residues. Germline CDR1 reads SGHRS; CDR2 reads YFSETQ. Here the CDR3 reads CASRTSDGTDTQYF. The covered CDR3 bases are TGCGCCAGCCGGACTAGCGATGGCACAGATACG.

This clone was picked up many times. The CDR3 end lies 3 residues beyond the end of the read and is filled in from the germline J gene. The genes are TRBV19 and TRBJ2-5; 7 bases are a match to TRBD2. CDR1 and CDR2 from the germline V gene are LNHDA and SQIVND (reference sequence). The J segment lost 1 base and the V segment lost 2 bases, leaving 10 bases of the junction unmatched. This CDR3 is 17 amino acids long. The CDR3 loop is CASSISGIGKGQETQYF. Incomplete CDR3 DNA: TGTGCCAGTAGTATAAGCGGGATAGGGAAAGGCCAAGAGACC.

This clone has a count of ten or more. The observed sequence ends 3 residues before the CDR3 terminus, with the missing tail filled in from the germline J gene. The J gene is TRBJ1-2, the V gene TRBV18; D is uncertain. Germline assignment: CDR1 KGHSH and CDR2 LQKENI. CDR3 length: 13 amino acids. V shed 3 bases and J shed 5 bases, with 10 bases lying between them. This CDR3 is CASSPGRLYGYTF. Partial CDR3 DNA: TGTGCCAGCTCACCGGGCCGCCTATATGGC.

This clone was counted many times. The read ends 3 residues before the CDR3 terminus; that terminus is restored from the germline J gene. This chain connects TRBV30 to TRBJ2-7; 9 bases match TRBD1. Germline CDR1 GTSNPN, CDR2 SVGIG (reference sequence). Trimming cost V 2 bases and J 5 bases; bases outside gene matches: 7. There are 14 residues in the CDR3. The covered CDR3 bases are TGTGCCTGGAGTAATCGGGACAGGGTCCACGAG. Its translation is CAWSNRDRVHE. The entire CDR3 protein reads CAWSNRDRVHEQYF. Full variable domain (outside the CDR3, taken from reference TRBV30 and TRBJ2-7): SQTIHQWPATLVQPVGSPLSLECTVEGTSNPNLYWYRQAAGRGLQLLFYSVGIGQISSEVPQNLSASRPQDRQFILSSKKLLLSDSGFYLCAWSNRDRVHEQYFGPGTRLTVT.

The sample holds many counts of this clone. CDR3 DNA (partial): TGTGCCAGCAGCCAAGATAGCGGGGGGGCAGAGACC. It codes for CASSQDSGGAET. The full CDR3 protein reads CASSQDSGGAETQYF. J is TRBJ2-5 and V is TRBV4-2; TRBD2 matches at 11 bases. The read terminates 3 residues before the CDR3 end, so the remaining end is supplied by the germline J gene. The CDR3 runs 15 residues. V lost 0 bases to trimming and J lost 4 bases; unmatched junction nucleotides: 1. Looked up from germline, CDR1 is LGHNA and CDR2 is YNFKEQ.

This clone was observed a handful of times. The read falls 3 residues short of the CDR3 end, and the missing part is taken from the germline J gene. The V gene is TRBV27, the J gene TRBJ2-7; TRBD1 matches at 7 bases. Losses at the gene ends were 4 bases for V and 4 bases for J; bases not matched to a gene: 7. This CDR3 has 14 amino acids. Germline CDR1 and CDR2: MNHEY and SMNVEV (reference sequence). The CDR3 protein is CASSSPDREYEQYF. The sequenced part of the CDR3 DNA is TGTGCCAGCAGTTCCCCAGACAGGGAGTACGAG.

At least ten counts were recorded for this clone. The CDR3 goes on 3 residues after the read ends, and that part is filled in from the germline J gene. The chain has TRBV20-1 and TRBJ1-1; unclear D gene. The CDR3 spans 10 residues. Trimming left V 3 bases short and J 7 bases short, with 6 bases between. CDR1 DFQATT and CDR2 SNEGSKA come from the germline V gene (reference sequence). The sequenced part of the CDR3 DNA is TGCAGTGCTAGTCGCGATGAA. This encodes CSASRDE. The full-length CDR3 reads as CSASRDEAFF.